This T cell receptor (beta chain) was retrieved from a study of blood T cell repertoires in COVID-19. The data were produced by immunoSEQ multiplex PCR, yet TCRdb's version contains in-frame clones alone and is incomplete. The sample holds some 170,000 clones; roughly 82% are singletons and the top ten take 15%. The V gene end was trimmed by 3 bases and the J gene end by 3 bases; junction bases not matched to a gene: 5. CDR1 and CDR2 (germline): LNHDA, SQIVND (reference sequence). The CDR3 has 15 amino acids. Material: PBMCs or T cells enriched from blood (not recorded which). The sequence derives from a man aged 45-65 years who had recovered from COVID-19. This chain connects TRBV19 to TRBJ1-3; 7 nucleotides agree with TRBD1. This CDR3 is CASSIGGGGGNTIYF. CDR3 sequence (DNA): TGTGCCAGTAGTATTGGAGGGGGCGGTGGAAACACCATATATTTT. Combining the CDR3 with reference TRBV19 and TRBJ1-3 gives the whole variable domain DGGITQSPKYLFRKEGQNVTLSCEQNLNHDAMYWYRQDPGQGLRLIYYSQIVNDFQKGDIAEGYSVSREKKESFPLTVTSAQKNPTAFYLCASSIGGGGGNTIYFGEGSWLTVV.